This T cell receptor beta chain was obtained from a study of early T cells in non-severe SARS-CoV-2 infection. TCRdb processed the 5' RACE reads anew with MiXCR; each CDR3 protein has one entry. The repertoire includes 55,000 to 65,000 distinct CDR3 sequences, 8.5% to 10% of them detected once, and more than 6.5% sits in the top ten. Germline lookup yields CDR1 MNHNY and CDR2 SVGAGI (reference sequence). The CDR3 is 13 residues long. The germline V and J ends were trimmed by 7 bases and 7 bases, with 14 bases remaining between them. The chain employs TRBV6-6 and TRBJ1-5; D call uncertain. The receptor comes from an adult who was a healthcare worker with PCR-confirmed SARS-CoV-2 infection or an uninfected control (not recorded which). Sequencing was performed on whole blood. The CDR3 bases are TGTGCCAGCACTCTTTCTCTTAAACAGCCCCAGCATTTT. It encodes CASTLSLKQPQHF.